The 18 T cell receptor beta chains in this list originate from one sample, sequenced in a study of cytomegalovirus exposure and HLA in healthy donors. Researchers ran the PCR with 60 Vbeta and 13 Jbeta primers. The data were produced by immunoSEQ multiplex PCR, yet TCRdb's version contains in-frame clones alone and is incomplete. The table includes 90,000 to 150,000 clones, 74% detected once. Sequencing was performed on PBMCs. The origin of the receptors is a human donor in good health.

The genes are TRBV27 and TRBJ2-6; 9 bases are a match to TRBD1. The CDR3 is made up of 17 amino acids. Germline V gene sequence: CDR1 MNHEY, CDR2 SMNVEV (reference sequence). V lost 6 bases, J lost 1 base, and 7 bases stayed unmatched. CDR3 loop: CASRPGQGESGANVLTF. The DNA for the CDR3 is TGTGCCAGCAGACCGGGACAGGGAGAATCTGGGGCCAACGTCCTGACTTTC.

This clone was recorded a few times. This CDR3 reads CASSIARDSLTYEQYF. The CDR3 DNA reads as TGTGCCAGTAGTATAGCCCGGGACAGCTTAACCTACGAGCAGTACTTC. V usage is TRBV19 and J usage is TRBJ2-7, with TRBD1 matching over 7 bases. The V and J ends lost 1 base and 2 bases, in that order; junction bases with no gene match: 8. The CDR3 sequence is 16 residues long. Germline V gene lookup returns CDR1 LNHDA and CDR2 SQIVND (reference sequence).

The rearrangement uses TRBV9 and TRBJ1-3; D unresolved. Deletions cut 4 bases from V and 4 bases from J, with 21 bases between. Germline CDR1 and CDR2: SGDLS and YYNGEE. CDR3 length: 17 residues. The CDR3 region has the DNA TGTGCCAGCAGCCCCGAACTGGCGGGCGTGTGGGGAAACACCATATATTTT. Encoded protein: CASSPELAGVWGNTIYF.

This clone was picked up a small number of times. The rearrangement uses TRBV5-1 and TRBJ1-3; D call uncertain. Trimming pared 3 bases from V and 4 bases from J, leaving 8 bases between. There are 13 residues in the CDR3. The germline V gene has CDR1 SGHRS and CDR2 YFSETQ. CDR3 loop: CASSSDLGNTIYF. CDR3 in DNA: TGCGCCAGCAGCTCTGATCTAGGAAACACCATATATTTT.

The CDR3: CASNQMGQTNTGELFF. In DNA, the CDR3 is TGTGCCAGCAACCAAATGGGACAGACTAACACCGGGGAGCTGTTTTTT. This chain joins TRBV6-6 and TRBJ2-2, with 7 bases matching TRBD1. The CDR3 spans 16 residues. Germline V lookup: CDR1 MNHNY, CDR2 SVGAGI (reference sequence). V dropped 7 bases and J dropped 2; count of bases not matched to a gene: 10.

The chain has TRBV30 and TRBJ2-7, with 7 bases that match TRBD1. V lost 4 bases and J lost 5; bases outside the gene matches: 11. CDR1 and CDR2 from the germline V gene are GTSNPN and SVGIG (reference sequence). This CDR3 comprises 14 residues. The CDR3 reads CAWNRRQGRNEQYF. The CDR3 nucleotides are TGTGCCTGGAACCGACGACAGGGTAGAAACGAGCAGTACTTC.

CDR3 nucleotides: TGTGCCAGCAGTTTAACACAGGGTGGCACTGAAGCTTTCTTT. It translates to CASSLTQGGTEAFF. The rearrangement uses TRBV28 and TRBJ1-1; D perhaps matches TRBD1 (6 bases). The V and J ends lost 2 bases and 4 bases respectively, with 11 bases between them. CDR3 length equals 14 residues. Germline V gene data show CDR1 as MDHEN and CDR2 as SYDVKM.

The chain joins TRBV30 to TRBJ1-5; 8 bases are shared with TRBD1. The germline gives CDR1 GTSNPN, CDR2 SVGIG (reference sequence). This CDR3 has 11 amino acids. J gave up 11 bases and V 0 bases, and 0 bases lay outside the gene matches. DNA for the CDR3: TGTGCCTGGAGTGTACAGGGGGCCCAGCATTTT. Translation: CAWSVQGAQHF.

V is TRBV19 and J is TRBJ1-1; 8 bases fit TRBD1. J was trimmed by 1 base and V by 3 bases; bases with no gene match: 10. Per the germline V gene, CDR1 is LNHDA and CDR2 is SQIVND (reference sequence). There are 17 residues in the CDR3. The CDR3 coding sequence is TGTGCCAGTAGTATGGTAGGGACAGGACTGTCGAACACTGAAGCTTTCTTT. It encodes CASSMVGTGLSNTEAFF.

The chain uses TRBV28 and TRBJ1-1; D gene unclear. The germline V gene has CDR1 MDHEN and CDR2 SYDVKM. The CDR3 has 13 residues. V was trimmed by 3 bases and J by 1 base, leaving 6 bases between them. The CDR3, as DNA: TGTGCCAGCAGTTTGGCAGGGAACACTGAAGCTTTCTTT. Protein sequence: CASSLAGNTEAFF.

The genes are TRBV28 and TRBJ2-5; the D gene is possibly TRBD1 (6 bases). This CDR3 has 16 amino acids. Germline CDR1 and CDR2: MDHEN and SYDVKM. V was shortened by 4 bases and J by 5 bases, with 20 bases between the two germline ends. The CDR3 DNA reads TGTGCCAGCAGTTCTTCCGGGACACCTAATTCCGAGACCCAGTACTTC. Its protein is CASSSSGTPNSETQYF.

In its sample, this clone was seen once. The chain links TRBV5-4 to TRBJ2-5; D may be TRBD2 (5 bases). The CDR3 contains 14 residues. V was pared by 4 bases and J by 5 bases, with 15 bases between. Germline V gene lookup returns CDR1 SGHNT and CDR2 YYREEE (reference sequence). CDR3 residues: CASSPVAGGETQYF. CDR3 DNA: TGTGCCAGCAGCCCCGTGGCGGGCGGGGAGACCCAGTACTTC.

This clone occurred once. The chain recombines TRBV27 with TRBJ2-2; 8 bases fit TRBD1. Germline CDR1 and CDR2: MNHEY and SMNVEV (reference sequence). CDR3 size: 14 residues. The J segment lost 5 bases and the V segment lost 5 bases, leaving 4 bases of the junction unmatched. CDR3 protein: CASSGRTGTGELFF. The DNA for the CDR3 is TGTGCCAGCAGTGGACGGACAGGGACCGGGGAGCTGTTTTTT.

The chain couples TRBV28 to TRBJ2-1, with TRBD2 as a possible D gene (5 bases). Germline CDR1 reads MDHEN; CDR2 reads SYDVKM. The CDR3 length is 14 residues. The V and J ends lost 5 bases and 7 bases respectively, with 15 bases between them. In DNA, the CDR3 is TGTGCCAGCAGTCCTCTGAGAGGGCGAAATGAGCAGTTCTTC. Encoded protein: CASSPLRGRNEQFF.

The chain combines TRBV18 with TRBJ1-1, with unresolved D. The germline V gene has CDR1 KGHSH and CDR2 LQKENI. This CDR3 has 14 amino acids. V lost 3 bases and J 1 base, leaving 9 bases between the germline ends. This chain's CDR3 is CASSPQTANTEAFF. The CDR3 coding sequence is TGTGCCAGCTCACCCCAAACAGCGAACACTGAAGCTTTCTTT.

This clone has only a few counts. The chain recombines TRBV29-1 with TRBJ1-1; 7 positions match TRBD1. The germline CDR1 and CDR2 sequences are SQVTM and ANQGSEA. J was trimmed by 4 bases and V by 5 bases; bases with no gene match: 4. The CDR3 runs 12 residues. The chain's CDR3 is CSVKTGFTEAFF. CDR3 DNA: TGCAGCGTTAAGACAGGGTTCACTGAAGCTTTCTTT.

The chain carries TRBV20-1 and TRBJ1-2; D call uncertain. The V and J ends lost 7 bases and 6 bases respectively, with 12 bases between them. CDR3 size: 11 residues. Germline CDR1 reads DFQATT; CDR2 reads SNEGSKA (reference sequence). The CDR3 DNA reads TGCAGTGTGAGAGCCGCTCATGGCTACACCTTC. Translating gives CSVRAAHGYTF.

The chain employs TRBV27 and TRBJ2-1; D might be TRBD2 (7 bases). The germline V and J ends were trimmed by 5 bases and 7 bases, with 21 bases remaining between them. The length of the CDR3 is 16 residues. Germline CDR1 is MNHEY and CDR2 is SMNVEV (reference sequence). The CDR3 nucleotides are TGTGCCAGCAGTCCGGCCTTAGGGGGGGGTAAGAATGAGCAGTTCTTC. Protein: CASSPALGGGKNEQFF.